This entry lists 15 T cell receptor beta chains sequenced from one sample in a study of shared clonotypes between healthy human individuals. Profiling relied on immunoSEQ multiplex PCR, and the TCRdb table lists in-frame clones only, not all of them. The sample records approximately 640,000 clones, 72% being singletons. The specimen was memory CD4+ T cells sorted from blood. Subset of the sample: CD45RA-negative fraction. These receptors originate from a woman in her thirties in good health.

The rearrangement links TRBV19 to TRBJ2-7, with 10 bases lining up with TRBD1. Germline V gene data show CDR1 as LNHDA and CDR2 as SQIVND (reference sequence). The CDR3 is made up of 19 amino acids. V lost 10 bases to trimming and J lost 2 bases; unmatched junction nucleotides: 23. The DNA for the CDR3 is TGTGCCACCCAGCACCCTCCGGGACAGGGGATGGGGTCCCCCTACGAGCAGTACTTC. Protein product: CATQHPPGQGMGSPYEQYF.

The genes are TRBV10-3 and TRBJ1-1; 7 bases fit TRBD1. The CDR3 runs 14 residues. Unmatched junction bases numbered 9, after V lost 11 bases and J lost 0 bases. CDR1 and CDR2 (germline): ENHRY, SYGVKD. Written as DNA, the CDR3 is TGTGCCTCAGGGGGGGGAGTCATGAACACTGAAGCTTTCTTT. This encodes CASGGGVMNTEAFF.

The rearrangement joins TRBV7-9 to TRBJ2-1; D is uncertain. Germline CDR1 SEHNR, CDR2 FQNEAQ (reference sequence). The ends were cut back, 5 bases at V and 12 bases at J, with 17 bases in the middle. The CDR3 covers 13 residues. Here the CDR3 DNA reads TGTGCCAGCAGCGTGATCACGGCTGGGTTGCAGTTCTTC. Protein product: CASSVITAGLQFF.

The V gene is TRBV29-1, the J gene TRBJ2-3, with 7 bases identical to TRBD2. V trimming: 8 bases; J trimming: 1 base; junction bases outside the gene matches: 6. The V gene's germline CDR1 is SQVTM and CDR2 ANQGSEA. The CDR3 has 13 amino acids. CDR3 DNA: TGCAGCCCGGGTGGGGGGGGCACAGATACGCAGTATTTT. Its protein product is CSPGGGGTDTQYF.

The chain recombines TRBV2 with TRBJ2-5; D is perhaps TRBD2 (5 bases). The CDR3 length is 13 residues. CDR1 is SNHLY and CDR2 is FYNNEI in the germline V gene. V was cut by 7 bases and J by 1 base, with 10 bases left in between. The DNA of the CDR3 is TGTGCCAGCAACCTCCGGGGCCAAGAGACCCAGTACTTC. It is translated as CASNLRGQETQYF.

This chain joins TRBV28 and TRBJ2-3, with 11 nucleotides matching TRBD2. The V segment lost 6 bases and the J segment 4 bases; nucleotides outside the gene matches: 9. This CDR3 spans 16 amino acids. CDR1 and CDR2 (germline): MDHEN, SYDVKM. The CDR3: CASSPNRLAGSDTQYF. Here the CDR3 DNA reads TGTGCCAGCAGCCCGAACCGACTAGCGGGGTCAGATACGCAGTATTTT.

This chain joins TRBV4-1 and TRBJ2-1, with TRBD2 matching 11 bases. CDR1 and CDR2 from the germline V gene are MGHRA and YSYEKL. The CDR3 runs to 16 residues. The ends lost 6 bases at V and 2 bases at J; junction bases unmatched: 6. The CDR3 protein is CASRPGLAGPYNEQFF. Written as DNA, the CDR3 is TGCGCCAGCAGACCCGGACTAGCGGGTCCCTACAATGAGCAGTTCTTC.

The rearrangement links TRBV6-6 to TRBJ2-7; possibly TRBD1 or TRBD2 for D (5 bases each). The CDR3 is 15 amino acids. Germline V gene data show CDR1 as MNHNY and CDR2 as SVGAGI (reference sequence). V gave up 6 bases and J gave up 3 bases, with 18 bases separating them. This chain's CDR3 is CASSSTGTRGYEQYF. The CDR3 DNA follows: TGTGCCAGCAGCTCTACCGGGACGAGGGGCTACGAGCAGTACTTC.

In its sample, this clone was seen a few times. The chain joins TRBV9 to TRBJ1-2, with 9 bases identical to TRBD1. Germline CDR1 is SGDLS and CDR2 is YYNGEE. The CDR3 runs 14 residues. The trim removed 4 bases at V and 4 bases at J, leaving 5 bases unmatched. CDR3 DNA: TGTGCCAGCAGCCCAGGACAGGGGAGCTATGGCTACACCTTC. Residues: CASSPGQGSYGYTF.

The V call is TRBV5-1, the J call TRBJ2-5; 9 nucleotides match TRBD2. CDR1 and CDR2 (germline): SGHRS, YFSETQ. The CDR3 contains 15 residues. The V and J ends lost 0 bases and 4 bases, in that order; junction bases with no gene match: 4. The CDR3 protein is CASSLDLAGRETQYF. The CDR3 DNA reads TGCGCCAGCAGCTTGGATCTAGCGGGGCGAGAGACCCAGTACTTC.

The chain combines TRBV27 with TRBJ2-4; 8 positions match TRBD2. With V trimmed by 6 bases and J by 16 bases, 14 bases remained unmatched. This CDR3 is built from 13 residues. CDR1 is MNHEY and CDR2 is SMNVEV in the germline V gene (reference sequence). The CDR3 spells CASSPRPLGLVYF. CDR3 sequence (DNA): TGTGCCAGCAGCCCCCGACCATTGGGACTAGTCTACTTC.

This clone was counted at least ten times. The chain uses TRBV27 and TRBJ2-3; D remains unclear. Trimming cost V 5 bases and J 11 bases, with 14 bases left between them. The germline V gene encodes CDR1 MNHEY and CDR2 SMNVEV (reference sequence). The CDR3 covers 12 residues. The CDR3 region has the DNA TGTGCCAGCAGTACCACGGAGCGTCGGCAGTATTTT. It specifies CASSTTERRQYF.

This clone was seen many times. The J gene is TRBJ1-2, the V gene TRBV15; 7 bases match TRBD1. The CDR3 has 13 amino acids. The V gene's germline CDR1 is LNHNV and CDR2 YYDKDF (reference sequence). V was pared by 5 bases and J by 8 bases, with 8 bases of the junction left unmatched. The CDR3 sequence is CATSFRQGRGYTF. The CDR3 bases are TGTGCCACCAGCTTCCGACAGGGACGGGGCTACACCTTC.

This clone was seen a few times. Other nucleotide sequences in the sample specify the same CDR3. CDR3 loop: CASSLSETQYF. CDR3 nucleotides: TGTGCCAGCAGCTTGTCGGAGACCCAGTACTTC. The chain is built from TRBV7-2 and TRBJ2-5; D call uncertain. Looked up from germline, CDR1 is SGHTA and CDR2 is FQGNSA. The CDR3 spans 11 residues. The V and J ends lost 3 bases and 5 bases respectively, with 4 bases between them.

The gene calls are TRBV7-9 and TRBJ1-1; the D gene is possibly TRBD1 (6 bases). Germline V gene sequence: CDR1 SEHNR, CDR2 FQNEAQ (reference sequence). The CDR3 loop spans 14 amino acids. V was clipped by 3 bases and J by 5 bases, with 13 bases between them. CDR3 in amino acids: CASSFQGDRTEAFF. The CDR3 DNA sequence: TGTGCCAGCAGCTTCCAAGGCGACAGGACTGAAGCTTTCTTT.